The 30 T cell receptor beta chains below were found in one sample sequenced in a study of T cell repertoires in aging, cancer and after chemotherapy. TCR beta rearrangements were amplified from peripheral blood genomic DNA. Multiplex touch-down PCR with TRB-A/B primers amplified rearranged V-D-J TRB sequences. TCRdb reprocessed the multiplex PCR reads via MiXCR and lists one record per CDR3 protein. Of 1,500 or so distinct CDR3 sequences in the sample, roughly 40% were seen once. The material sequenced was blood. These receptors came from a human donor with a solid tumor.

The chain uses TRBV4-1 and TRBJ1-4; no definite D call. Germline V gives CDR1 MGHRA, CDR2 YSYEKL. V lost 1 base and J 8 bases, leaving 14 bases between the germline ends. CDR3 length equals 15 residues. The DNA for the CDR3 is TGCGCCAGCAGCCAAGGGCGGGGAAGGAGAGAAAAACTGTTTTTT. It specifies CASSQGRGRREKLFF.

This chain connects TRBV6-1 to TRBJ1-2; D might be TRBD1 (5 bases). The germline gives CDR1 MNHNS, CDR2 SASEGT. This CDR3 spans 15 amino acids. V gave up 6 bases and J gave up 0 bases, with 14 bases separating them. CDR3 in DNA: TGTGCCAGCAGCCTACATGGGGCAGCTAACTATGGCTACACCTTC. Translation: CASSLHGAANYGYTF.

The genes are TRBV20-1 and TRBJ1-2; D call uncertain. CDR3 length equals 11 residues. Germline V gene data show CDR1 as DFQATT and CDR2 as SNEGSKA (reference sequence). With 6 bases removed from V and 8 bases from J, the gap between germline ends came to 13 bases. The CDR3 DNA reads as TGCAGTGCCGTTACTATTTCCGGCTACACCTTC. It specifies CSAVTISGYTF.

This clonotype was detected a few times. The chain recombines TRBV6-2 or TRBV6-3 with TRBJ2-6, with D uncertain. This CDR3 spans 16 amino acids. CDR1 MNHEY and CDR2 SVGEGT come from the germline V gene. The V end was cut by 2 bases, the J end by 1 base, with 9 bases between. The CDR3: CASSYGHVSGANVLTF. The CDR3, as DNA: TGTGCCAGCAGTTACGGGCACGTATCTGGGGCCAACGTCCTGACTTTC.

Only a few counts were recorded for this clonotype. The chain employs TRBV19 and TRBJ1-3; D call uncertain. CDR3 length equals 14 residues. Germline assignment: CDR1 LNHDA and CDR2 SQIVND (reference sequence). V was clipped by 1 base and J by 4 bases, with 8 bases between them. The CDR3 DNA reads TGTGCCAGTAGTATAGTCGGACGGGGAAACACCATATATTTT. Residues: CASSIVGRGNTIYF.

This clonotype was counted a few times. The gene calls are TRBV7-6 and TRBJ2-5; D might be TRBD2 (5 bases). This CDR3 is 15 amino acids long. Germline lookup yields CDR1 SGHVS and CDR2 FNYEAQ. V lost 0 bases to trimming and J lost 4 bases, with 12 bases between them. CDR3 in amino acids: CASSLAGVRGETQYF. CDR3 sequence (DNA): TGTGCCAGCAGCTTAGCGGGAGTTCGAGGAGAGACCCAGTACTTC.

The gene calls are TRBV19 and TRBJ2-3; 7 positions agree with TRBD2. The V gene's germline CDR1 is LNHDA and CDR2 SQIVND (reference sequence). V was pared by 9 bases and J by 0 bases, with 6 bases of the junction left unmatched. This CDR3 has 14 residues. The CDR3 protein is CASRLAASTDTQYF. CDR3 nucleotides: TGTGCCAGCAGGCTAGCGGCTAGCACAGATACGCAGTATTTT.

The rearrangement uses TRBV20-1 and TRBJ2-7; 15 bases line up with TRBD2. The CDR3 has 16 amino acids. From germline, CDR1 is DFQATT and CDR2 SNEGSKA (reference sequence). The trim removed 3 bases at V and 5 bases at J, leaving 8 bases unmatched. In DNA, the CDR3 is TGCAGTGCTAGTCCCGGACTAGCGGGAGGGCCCCACGAGCAGTACTTC. It translates to CSASPGLAGGPHEQYF.

The V gene is TRBV27, the J gene TRBJ1-1, with unresolved D. Trimming cost V 8 bases and J 5 bases, with 15 bases left between them. Germline V gene sequence: CDR1 MNHEY, CDR2 SMNVEV (reference sequence). This CDR3 spans 13 amino acids. The CDR3 nucleotides are TGTGCCAGCCGACAAACAAGTAGGACTGAAGCTTTCTTT. Translating it yields CASRQTSRTEAFF.

V usage is TRBV15 and J usage is TRBJ2-1; 12 bases align to TRBD2. J lost 11 bases, V lost 5 bases, and 10 bases had no gene match. This CDR3 region has 15 residues. CDR1 and CDR2 from the germline V gene are LNHNV and YYDKDF (reference sequence). The CDR3 protein is CATSVRTSGMNKQFF. The CDR3 bases are TGTGCCACCAGCGTACGGACTAGCGGGATGAATAAGCAGTTCTTC.

This chain links TRBV6-6 with TRBJ1-6; the D is unclear. V shed 0 bases and J shed 5 bases, with 11 bases lying between them. Germline assignment: CDR1 MNHNY and CDR2 SVGAGI (reference sequence). This CDR3 spans 16 amino acids. CDR3 loop: CASSYSRPANNSPLHF. The CDR3 nucleotides read TGTGCCAGCAGTTACTCGCGGCCAGCCAATAATTCACCCCTCCACTTT.

The V and J genes are TRBV6-5 and TRBJ1-1, with a tentative D call TRBD1 (5 bases). V was pared by 1 base and J by 5 bases, with 20 bases between. The CDR3 runs 17 residues. CDR1 MNHEY and CDR2 SVGAGI come from the germline V gene. The chain's CDR3 is CASSYFNPGTDGTEAFF. The CDR3 coding sequence is TGTGCCAGCAGTTACTTTAACCCCGGGACGGATGGGACTGAAGCTTTCTTT.

This clonotype was found once. This sequence joins TRBV19 and TRBJ2-2; no clear D. The CDR3 is 14 amino acids. Germline V gene data show CDR1 as LNHDA and CDR2 as SQIVND (reference sequence). The V and J ends lost 8 bases and 1 base respectively, with 11 bases between them. Written as DNA, the CDR3 is TGTGCCAGTTGCCGGCGAAAGAACACCGGGGAGCTGTTTTTT. It is translated as CASCRRKNTGELFF.

In its sample, this clonotype was seen a few times. The chain carries TRBV6-1 and TRBJ1-2; TRBD1 matches at 8 bases. CDR3 length equals 15 residues. Germline V gene lookup returns CDR1 MNHNS and CDR2 SASEGT. Losses at the gene ends were 5 bases for V and 7 bases for J; bases not matched to a gene: 12. CDR3: CASSTNVQGEIGYTF. CDR3 in DNA: TGTGCCAGCAGTACGAACGTACAGGGGGAAATTGGCTACACCTTC.

This clonotype was seen a single time. The chain has TRBV10-2 and TRBJ2-2, with 7 bases matching TRBD2. CDR3 size: 14 residues. V lost 6 bases and J lost 4; bases outside the gene matches: 5. Germline values: CDR1 WSHSY, CDR2 SAAADI. This CDR3 is CASRGRGGTGELFF. The CDR3 bases are TGCGCCAGCAGAGGGAGGGGAGGCACCGGGGAGCTGTTTTTT.

J is TRBJ2-1 and V is TRBV27; D is uncertain. Per the germline V gene, CDR1 is MNHEY and CDR2 is SMNVEV (reference sequence). The CDR3 is made up of 13 amino acids. V was trimmed by 5 bases and J by 4 bases, leaving 9 bases between them. The CDR3 loop is CASSPASYNEQFF. The CDR3 region has the DNA TGTGCCAGCAGTCCCGCCAGTTACAATGAGCAGTTCTTC.

In this sample, this clonotype turned up a few times. The chain is built from TRBV27 and TRBJ1-6; 7 nucleotides match TRBD1. Germline V gene lookup returns CDR1 MNHEY and CDR2 SMNVEV (reference sequence). The length of the CDR3 is 15 residues. V lost 7 bases to trimming and J lost 6 bases; unmatched junction nucleotides: 9. The CDR3 DNA sequence: TGTGCCAGCACCACAGGGGCCTACGTTAATTCACCCCTCCACTTT. It yields the protein CASTTGAYVNSPLHF.

V is TRBV24-1 and J is TRBJ2-1, with 10 nucleotides matching TRBD2. The CDR3 length is 17 residues. With 1 base clipped from V and 7 bases from J, the junction kept 9 bases outside the gene matches. Germline CDR1 reads KGHDR; CDR2 reads SFDVKD. The CDR3 DNA sequence: TGTGCCACCAGTGATTTTACCTCTAGCGGGAGAGGTAATGAGCAGTTCTTC. It is translated as CATSDFTSSGRGNEQFF.

The gene calls are TRBV30 and TRBJ1-5; possibly TRBD1 for D (5 bases). CDR1 is GTSNPN, CDR2 SVGIG, per germline (reference sequence). The CDR3 contains 15 residues. V was pared by 3 bases and J by 1 base, with 13 bases between. The DNA of the CDR3 is TGTGCCTGGAGCGAAAGGGGCTGGAGCAATCAGCCCCAGCATTTT. This gives the protein CAWSERGWSNQPQHF.

DNA of the CDR3: TGTGCCAGCAGTCACCAGGCTAGCGGGAGTAATGAGCAGTTCTTC. It yields the protein CASSHQASGSNEQFF. The gene calls are TRBV6-5 and TRBJ2-1; 10 bases fit TRBD2. Germline values: CDR1 MNHEY, CDR2 SVGAGI. This CDR3 spans 15 amino acids. V trimming: 5 bases; J trimming: 7 bases; junction bases outside the gene matches: 8.

The rearrangement uses TRBV29-1 and TRBJ2-1; D might be TRBD2 (5 bases). CDR1 is SQVTM and CDR2 is ANQGSEA in the germline V gene. This CDR3 comprises 13 residues. The V gene lost 6 bases and the J gene lost 10 bases, with 19 bases spanning the gap. CDR3 coding DNA: TGCAGCGTCCTGTTGGCGGCGGAGGTCGAGCAGTTCTTC. Translated, it gives CSVLLAAEVEQFF.

Comment on this clonotype: A read error may explain this, as a much larger clone is one base away. The J gene is TRBJ1-3, the V gene TRBV30; weak D call: TRBD1 (5 bases). V lost 1 base and J 0 bases, leaving 10 bases between the germline ends. The germline gives CDR1 GTSNPN, CDR2 SVGIG (reference sequence). The CDR3 totals 15 residues. The CDR3, as DNA: TGTGCCTGGAGTGACATAGGGGCCTCTGGAAACACCATATATTTT. Translated: CAWSDIGASGNTIYF.

V usage is TRBV5-4 and J usage is TRBJ2-3; the D gene is possibly TRBD1 (6 bases). Germline V CDR1 and CDR2: SGHNT, YYREEE (reference sequence). The CDR3 is made up of 17 amino acids. Trimming cost V 3 bases and J 3 bases, with 20 bases left between them. CDR3 amino acids: CASSSLPGFRGTDTQYF. Written as DNA, the CDR3 is TGTGCCAGCAGCTCCCTCCCCGGCTTCAGGGGTACAGATACGCAGTATTTT. The complete variable domain, with remaining parts taken from reference TRBV5-4 and TRBJ2-3, reads ETGVTQSPTHLIKTRGQQVTLRCSSQSGHNTVSWYQQALGQGPQFIFQYYREEENGRGNFPPRFSGLQFPNYSSELNVNALELDDSALYLCASSSLPGFRGTDTQYFGPGTRLTVL.

This clonotype was counted between two and nine times. The V gene is TRBV20-1, the J gene TRBJ1-1; D is possibly TRBD1 (5 bases). Germline-derived CDR1 and CDR2 are DFQATT and SNEGSKA (reference sequence). V was clipped by 0 bases and J by 4 bases, with 12 bases between them. The CDR3 is 14 residues long. The CDR3, as DNA: TGCAGTGCTAGAGATCGTTCAGGGTTCACTGAAGCTTTCTTT. Encoded protein: CSARDRSGFTEAFF.

This chain joins TRBV11-2 and TRBJ1-1, with D unclear. The length of the CDR3 is 12 residues. Trimming removed 0 bases at V and 11 bases at J, with 10 bases between. Germline CDR1 reads SGHAT; CDR2 reads FQNNGV. The CDR3 DNA reads as TGTGCCAGCAGCTTAGAGGGGTTTTCGGCTTTCTTT. Translation gives CASSLEGFSAFF.

This chain links TRBV19 with TRBJ1-1; no clear D gene. The CDR3 runs 12 residues. Germline V gives CDR1 LNHDA, CDR2 SQIVND (reference sequence). V dropped 4 bases and J dropped 3 bases, with 6 bases sitting between them. The CDR3 sequence: CASSNFDTEAFF. The CDR3 coding sequence is TGTGCCAGTAGTAACTTCGACACTGAAGCTTTCTTT.

This clonotype has more than one count but fewer than ten. The rearrangement links TRBV6-5 to TRBJ2-7; D perhaps matches TRBD1 (6 bases). Germline V gene sequence: CDR1 MNHEY, CDR2 SVGAGI. V was clipped by 0 bases and J by 1 base, with 10 bases between them. There are 15 residues in the CDR3. The CDR3 DNA reads as TGTGCCAGCAGTTACTCGGCAGGGGCATCCTACGAGCAGTACTTC. Translation gives CASSYSAGASYEQYF.

The V gene is TRBV19, the J gene TRBJ2-7, with TRBD1 matching 8 bases. V trimming: 3 bases; J trimming: 5 bases; junction bases outside the gene matches: 6. CDR3 length equals 14 residues. Germline V gene data show CDR1 as LNHDA and CDR2 as SQIVND (reference sequence). The CDR3 reads CASSITGGFDEQYF. Here the CDR3 DNA reads TGTGCCAGTAGTATTACAGGGGGTTTCGACGAGCAGTACTTC.

This sequence joins TRBV20-1 and TRBJ1-5, with 8 bases that match TRBD1. J gave up 0 bases and V 5 bases, and 9 bases lay outside the gene matches. CDR1 is DFQATT and CDR2 is SNEGSKA in the germline V gene (reference sequence). The CDR3 is 16 residues long. CDR3 DNA sequence: TGCAGTGCTTCCAGGACAGGGATCGGTAGCAATCAGCCCCAGCATTTT. It encodes CSASRTGIGSNQPQHF.

This chain links TRBV7-6 with TRBJ2-5; no reliable D call. CDR1 is SGHVS, CDR2 FNYEAQ, per germline. The V end was cut by 5 bases, the J end by 2 bases, with 9 bases between. The CDR3 is 13 amino acids. CDR3 amino acids: CASSRGRQETQYF. As DNA, the CDR3 is TGTGCCAGCAGCCGTGGGCGGCAAGAGACCCAGTACTTC.